This T cell receptor beta chain originates from a study of shared clonotypes between healthy human individuals. V was pared by 1 base and J by 0 bases, with 10 bases between. There are 15 residues in the CDR3. Germline lookup yields CDR1 SGHRS and CDR2 YFSETQ. Authors' methods: ImmunoSEQ yielded junction-only sequences lacking quality scores, so filtering differed. Clones were read by immunoSEQ multiplex PCR, and TCRdb kept only the in-frame ones, dropping some. That table is the source of V, J and clone size, and D and trimming were worked out from the DNA. The sample gives 400,000 to 550,000 clones, 79% of which show up once; about 12% is in the top ten.

The sample comprised PBMCs. The V gene is TRBV5-1, the J gene TRBJ1-1, with D maybe TRBD1 (5 bases). The receptor comes from a woman aged 40 to 50 in good health. Some clones in this sample may be carry-over from other donors' samples. CDR3 coding DNA: TGCGCCAGCAGCTTGAGGCAGGGATTGAACACTGAAGCTTTCTTT. It translates to CASSLRQGLNTEAFF.